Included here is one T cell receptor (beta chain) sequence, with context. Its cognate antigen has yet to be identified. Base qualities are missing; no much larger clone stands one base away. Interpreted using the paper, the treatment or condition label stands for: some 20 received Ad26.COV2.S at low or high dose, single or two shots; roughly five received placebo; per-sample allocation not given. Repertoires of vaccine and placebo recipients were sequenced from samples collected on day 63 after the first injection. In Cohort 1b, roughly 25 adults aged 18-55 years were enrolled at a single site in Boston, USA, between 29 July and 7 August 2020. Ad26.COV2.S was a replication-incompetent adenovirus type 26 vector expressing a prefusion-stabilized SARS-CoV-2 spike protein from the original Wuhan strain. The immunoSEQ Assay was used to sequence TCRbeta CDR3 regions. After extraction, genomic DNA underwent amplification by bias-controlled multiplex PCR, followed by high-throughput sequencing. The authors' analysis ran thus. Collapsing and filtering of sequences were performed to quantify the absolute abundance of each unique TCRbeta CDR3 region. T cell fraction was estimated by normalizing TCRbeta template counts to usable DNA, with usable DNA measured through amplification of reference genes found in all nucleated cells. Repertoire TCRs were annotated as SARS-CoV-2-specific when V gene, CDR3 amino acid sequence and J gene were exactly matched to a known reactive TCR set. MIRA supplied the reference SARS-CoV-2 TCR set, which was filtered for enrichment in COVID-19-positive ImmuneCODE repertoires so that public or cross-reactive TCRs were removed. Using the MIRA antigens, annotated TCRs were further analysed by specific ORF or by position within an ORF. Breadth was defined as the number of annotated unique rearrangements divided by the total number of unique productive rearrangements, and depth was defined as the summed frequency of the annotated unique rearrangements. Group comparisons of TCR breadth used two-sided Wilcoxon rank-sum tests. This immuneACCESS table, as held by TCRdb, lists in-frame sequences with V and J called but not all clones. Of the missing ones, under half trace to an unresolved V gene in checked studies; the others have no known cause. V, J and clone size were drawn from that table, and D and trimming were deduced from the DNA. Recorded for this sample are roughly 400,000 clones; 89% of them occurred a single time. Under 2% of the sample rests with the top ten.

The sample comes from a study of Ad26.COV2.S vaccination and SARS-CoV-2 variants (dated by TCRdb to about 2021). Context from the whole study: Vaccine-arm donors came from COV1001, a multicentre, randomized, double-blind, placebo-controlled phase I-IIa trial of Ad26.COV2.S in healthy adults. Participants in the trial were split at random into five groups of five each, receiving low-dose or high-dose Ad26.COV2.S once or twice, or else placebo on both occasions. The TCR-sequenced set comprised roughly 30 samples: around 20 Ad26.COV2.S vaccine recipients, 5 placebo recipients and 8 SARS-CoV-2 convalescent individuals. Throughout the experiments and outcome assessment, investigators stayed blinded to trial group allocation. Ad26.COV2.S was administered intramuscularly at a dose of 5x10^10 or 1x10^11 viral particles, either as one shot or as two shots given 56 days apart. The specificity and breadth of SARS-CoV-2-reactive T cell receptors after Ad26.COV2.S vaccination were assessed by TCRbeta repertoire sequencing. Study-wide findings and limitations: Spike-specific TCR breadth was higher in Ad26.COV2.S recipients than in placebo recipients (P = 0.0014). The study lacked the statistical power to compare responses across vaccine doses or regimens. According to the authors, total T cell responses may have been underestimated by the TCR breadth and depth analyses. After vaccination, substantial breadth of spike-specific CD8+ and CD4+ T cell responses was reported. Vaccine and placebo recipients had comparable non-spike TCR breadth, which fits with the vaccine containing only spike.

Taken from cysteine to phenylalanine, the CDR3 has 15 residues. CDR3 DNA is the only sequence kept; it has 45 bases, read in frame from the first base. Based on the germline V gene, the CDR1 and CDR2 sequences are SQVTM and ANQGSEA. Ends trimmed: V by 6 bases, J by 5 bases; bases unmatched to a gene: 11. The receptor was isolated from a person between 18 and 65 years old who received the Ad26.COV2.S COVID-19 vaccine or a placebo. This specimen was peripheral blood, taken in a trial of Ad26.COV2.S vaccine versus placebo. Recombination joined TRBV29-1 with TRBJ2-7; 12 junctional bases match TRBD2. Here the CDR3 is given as CSVESLAGGRHEQYF. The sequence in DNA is TGCAGCGTCGAAAGCCTAGCGGGAGGGCGGCACGAGCAGTACTTC.